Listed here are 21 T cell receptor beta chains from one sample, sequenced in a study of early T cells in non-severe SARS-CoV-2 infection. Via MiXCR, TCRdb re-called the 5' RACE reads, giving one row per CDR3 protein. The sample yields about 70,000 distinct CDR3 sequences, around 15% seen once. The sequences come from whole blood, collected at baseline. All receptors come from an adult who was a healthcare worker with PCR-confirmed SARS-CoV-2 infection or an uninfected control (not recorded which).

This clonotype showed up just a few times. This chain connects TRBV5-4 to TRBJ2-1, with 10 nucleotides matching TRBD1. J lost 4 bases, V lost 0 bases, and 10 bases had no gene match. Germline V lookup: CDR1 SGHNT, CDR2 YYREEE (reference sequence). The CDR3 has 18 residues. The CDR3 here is CASSLGGLRDRGYNEQFF. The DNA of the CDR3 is TGTGCCAGCAGCTTGGGGGGGCTCCGGGACAGGGGATACAATGAGCAGTTCTTC.

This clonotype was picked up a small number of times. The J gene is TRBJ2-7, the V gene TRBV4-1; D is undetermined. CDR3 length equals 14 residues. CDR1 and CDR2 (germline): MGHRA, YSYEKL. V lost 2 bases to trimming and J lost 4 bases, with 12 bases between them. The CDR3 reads CASSQTPVRYEQYF. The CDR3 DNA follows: TGCGCCAGCAGCCAAACCCCTGTGAGGTACGAGCAGTACTTC.

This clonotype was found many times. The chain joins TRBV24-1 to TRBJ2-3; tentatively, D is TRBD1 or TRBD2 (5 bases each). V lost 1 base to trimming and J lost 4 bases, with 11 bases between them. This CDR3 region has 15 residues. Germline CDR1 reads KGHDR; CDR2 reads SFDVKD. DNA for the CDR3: TGTGCCACCAGTGATTTCGGGCAGGGACCAGATACGCAGTATTTT. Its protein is CATSDFGQGPDTQYF.

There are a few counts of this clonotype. The CDR3, as DNA: TGTGCCAGCAGCCGAAATCTAGCGGGAGTGGACATTCAGTACTTC. It specifies CASSRNLAGVDIQYF. The chain couples TRBV3-1 to TRBJ2-4; 10 bases are shared with TRBD2. V lost 4 bases to trimming and J lost 8 bases; unmatched junction nucleotides: 8. This CDR3 is built from 15 residues. The germline V gene encodes CDR1 LGHDT and CDR2 YNNKEL (reference sequence).

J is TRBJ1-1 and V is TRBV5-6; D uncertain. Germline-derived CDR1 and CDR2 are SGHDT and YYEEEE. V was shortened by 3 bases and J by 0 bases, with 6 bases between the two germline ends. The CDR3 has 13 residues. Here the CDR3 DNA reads TGTGCCAGCAGCTCCCAGATGAACACTGAAGCTTTCTTT. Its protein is CASSSQMNTEAFF.

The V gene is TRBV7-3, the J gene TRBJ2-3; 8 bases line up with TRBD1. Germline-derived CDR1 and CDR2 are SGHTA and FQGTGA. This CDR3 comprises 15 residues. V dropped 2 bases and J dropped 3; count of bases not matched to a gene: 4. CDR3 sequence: CASSLQGAGTDTQYF. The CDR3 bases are TGTGCCAGCAGCTTACAGGGGGCAGGGACAGATACGCAGTATTTT.

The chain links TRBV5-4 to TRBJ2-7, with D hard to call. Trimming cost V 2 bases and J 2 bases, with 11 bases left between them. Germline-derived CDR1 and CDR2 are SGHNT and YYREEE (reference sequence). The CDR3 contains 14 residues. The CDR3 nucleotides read TGTGCCAGCAGCTTAGATCCGGTGCCCTACGAGCAGTACTTC. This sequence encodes CASSLDPVPYEQYF.

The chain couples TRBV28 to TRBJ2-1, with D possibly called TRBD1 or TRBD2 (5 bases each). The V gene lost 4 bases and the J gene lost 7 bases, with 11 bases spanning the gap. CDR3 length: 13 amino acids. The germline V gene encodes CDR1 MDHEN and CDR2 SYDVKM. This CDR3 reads CASSWDVGNEQFF. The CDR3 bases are TGTGCCAGCAGTTGGGACGTAGGAAATGAGCAGTTCTTC.

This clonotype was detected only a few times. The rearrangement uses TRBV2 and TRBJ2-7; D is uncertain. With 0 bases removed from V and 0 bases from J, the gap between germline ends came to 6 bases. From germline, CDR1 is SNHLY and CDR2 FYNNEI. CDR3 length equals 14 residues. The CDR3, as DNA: TGTGCCAGCAGTGAAGCGGCTAGCTCCTACGAGCAGTACTTC. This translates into CASSEAASSYEQYF.

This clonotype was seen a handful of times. The CDR3 here is CATSDSGTGNTEAFF. The CDR3 nucleotides read TGTGCCACCAGTGATTCCGGGACGGGGAACACTGAAGCTTTCTTT. The chain employs TRBV24-1 and TRBJ1-1; perhaps TRBD1 as D (5 bases). The CDR3 runs 15 residues. V was shortened by 2 bases and J by 1 base, with 10 bases between the two germline ends. Germline-derived CDR1 and CDR2 are KGHDR and SFDVKD.

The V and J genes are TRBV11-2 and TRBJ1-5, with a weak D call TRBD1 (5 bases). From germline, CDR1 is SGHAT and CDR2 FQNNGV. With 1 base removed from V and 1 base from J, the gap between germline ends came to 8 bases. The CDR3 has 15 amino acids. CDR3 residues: CASSLGGTSNQPQHF. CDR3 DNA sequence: TGTGCCAGCAGCTTAGGGGGGACGAGCAATCAGCCCCAGCATTTT.

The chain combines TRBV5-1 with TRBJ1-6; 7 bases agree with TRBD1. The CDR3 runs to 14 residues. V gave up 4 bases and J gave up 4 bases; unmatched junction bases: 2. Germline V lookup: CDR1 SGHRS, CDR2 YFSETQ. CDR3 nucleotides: TGCGCCAGCAGCCCGGGACAGTATAATTCACCCCTCCACTTT. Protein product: CASSPGQYNSPLHF.

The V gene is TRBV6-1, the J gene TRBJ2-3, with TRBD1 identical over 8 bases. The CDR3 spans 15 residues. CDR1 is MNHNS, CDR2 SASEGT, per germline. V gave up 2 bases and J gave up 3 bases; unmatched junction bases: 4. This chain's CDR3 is CASSEWDRSTDTQYF. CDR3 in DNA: TGTGCCAGCAGTGAATGGGACAGGTCAACAGATACGCAGTATTTT.

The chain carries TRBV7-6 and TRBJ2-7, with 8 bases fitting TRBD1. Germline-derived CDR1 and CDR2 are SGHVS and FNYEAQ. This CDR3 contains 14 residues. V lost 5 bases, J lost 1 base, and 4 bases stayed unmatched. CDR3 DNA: TGTGCCAGCAGCCAGAGACAGGGGTCCTACGAGCAGTACTTC. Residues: CASSQRQGSYEQYF.

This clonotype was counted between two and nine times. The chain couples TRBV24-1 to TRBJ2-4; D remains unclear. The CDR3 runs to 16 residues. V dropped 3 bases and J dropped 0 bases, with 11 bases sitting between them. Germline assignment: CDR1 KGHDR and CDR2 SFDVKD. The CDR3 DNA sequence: TGTGCCACCAGTGATCCCAAGGATGTAGCCAAAAACATTCAGTACTTC. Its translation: CATSDPKDVAKNIQYF.

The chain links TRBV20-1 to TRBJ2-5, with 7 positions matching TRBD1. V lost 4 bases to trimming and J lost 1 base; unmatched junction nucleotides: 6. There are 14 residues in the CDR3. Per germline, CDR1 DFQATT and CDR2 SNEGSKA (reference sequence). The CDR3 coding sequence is TGCAGTGCTATCAGGGGGACGGCCCAAGAGACCCAGTACTTC. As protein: CSAIRGTAQETQYF.

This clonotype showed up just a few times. DNA of the CDR3: TGTGCCAGTCTTTTGTCCGGGACTAGCGGGATTAATGAGCAGTTCTTC. It yields the protein CASLLSGTSGINEQFF. The chain couples TRBV5-4 to TRBJ2-1; 13 bases fit TRBD2. Trimming took 8 bases from V and 7 from J; bases not matched to a gene: 12. This CDR3 region has 16 residues. The germline gives CDR1 SGHNT, CDR2 YYREEE (reference sequence).

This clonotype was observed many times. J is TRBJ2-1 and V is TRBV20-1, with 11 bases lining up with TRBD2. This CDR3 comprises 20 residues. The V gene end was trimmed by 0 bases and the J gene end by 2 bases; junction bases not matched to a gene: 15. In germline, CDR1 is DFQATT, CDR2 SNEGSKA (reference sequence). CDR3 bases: TGCAGTGCTAGAGATGAGTTTGGACTAGCGGGCTGGAGGGCCTACAATGAGCAGTTCTTC. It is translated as CSARDEFGLAGWRAYNEQFF.

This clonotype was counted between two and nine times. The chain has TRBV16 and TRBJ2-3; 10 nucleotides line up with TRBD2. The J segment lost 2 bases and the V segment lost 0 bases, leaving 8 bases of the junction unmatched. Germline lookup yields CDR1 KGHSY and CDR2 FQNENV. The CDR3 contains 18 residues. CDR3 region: CASSQSRLTSGTTDTQYF. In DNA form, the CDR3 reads TGTGCCAGCAGCCAATCGCGGTTAACTAGCGGGACCACAGATACGCAGTATTTT.

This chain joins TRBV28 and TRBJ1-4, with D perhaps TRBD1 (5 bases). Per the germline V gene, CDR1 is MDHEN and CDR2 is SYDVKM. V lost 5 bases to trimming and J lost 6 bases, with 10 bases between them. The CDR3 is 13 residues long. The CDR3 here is CASSREGDEKLFF. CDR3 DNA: TGTGCCAGCAGTAGGGAAGGGGATGAAAAACTGTTTTTT.

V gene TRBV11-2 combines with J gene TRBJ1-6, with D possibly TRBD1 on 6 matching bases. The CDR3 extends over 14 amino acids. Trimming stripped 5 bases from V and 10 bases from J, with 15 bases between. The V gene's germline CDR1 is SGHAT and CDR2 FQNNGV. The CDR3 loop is CASSLSGGGSPLHF. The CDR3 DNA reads TGTGCCAGCAGCCTCTCGGGGGGCGGGTCACCCCTCCACTTT.